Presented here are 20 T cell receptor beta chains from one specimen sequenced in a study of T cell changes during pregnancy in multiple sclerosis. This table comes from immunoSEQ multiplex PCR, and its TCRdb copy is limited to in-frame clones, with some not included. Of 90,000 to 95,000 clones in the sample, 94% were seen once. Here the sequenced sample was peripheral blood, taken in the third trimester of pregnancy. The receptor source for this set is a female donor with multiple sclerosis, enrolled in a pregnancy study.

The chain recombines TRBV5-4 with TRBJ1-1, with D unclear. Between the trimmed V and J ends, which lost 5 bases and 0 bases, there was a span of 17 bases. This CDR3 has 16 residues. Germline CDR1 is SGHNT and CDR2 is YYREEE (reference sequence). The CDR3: CASSPRHQILNTEAFF. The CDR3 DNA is TGTGCCAGCAGTCCCAGACACCAAATATTGAACACTGAAGCTTTCTTT.

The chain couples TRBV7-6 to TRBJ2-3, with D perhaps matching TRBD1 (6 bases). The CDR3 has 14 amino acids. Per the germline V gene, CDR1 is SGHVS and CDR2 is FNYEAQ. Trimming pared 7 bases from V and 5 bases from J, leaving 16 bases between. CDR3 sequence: CASTPKLGGDTQYF. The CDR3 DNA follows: TGTGCCAGCACTCCCAAGCTAGGGGGAGATACGCAGTATTTT.

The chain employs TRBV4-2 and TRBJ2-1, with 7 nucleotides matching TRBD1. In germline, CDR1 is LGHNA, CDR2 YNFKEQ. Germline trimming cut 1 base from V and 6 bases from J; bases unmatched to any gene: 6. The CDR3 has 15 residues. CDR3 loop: CASSQVGAGGNEQFF. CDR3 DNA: TGTGCCAGCAGCCAAGTCGGGGCAGGGGGCAATGAGCAGTTCTTC.

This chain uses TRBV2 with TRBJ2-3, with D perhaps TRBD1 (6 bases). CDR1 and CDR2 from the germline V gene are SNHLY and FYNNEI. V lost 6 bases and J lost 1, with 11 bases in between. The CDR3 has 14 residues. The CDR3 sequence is CASRTGLGTDTQYF. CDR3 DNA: TGTGCCAGCAGGACAGGTCTCGGCACAGATACGCAGTATTTT.

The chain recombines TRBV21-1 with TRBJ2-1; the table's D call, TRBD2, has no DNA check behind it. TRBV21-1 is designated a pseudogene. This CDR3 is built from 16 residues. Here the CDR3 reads CASSKGGGSSYNEQFF. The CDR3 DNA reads TGTGCCAGCAGCAAAGGGGGCGGGAGCTCCTACAATGAGCAGTTCTTC.

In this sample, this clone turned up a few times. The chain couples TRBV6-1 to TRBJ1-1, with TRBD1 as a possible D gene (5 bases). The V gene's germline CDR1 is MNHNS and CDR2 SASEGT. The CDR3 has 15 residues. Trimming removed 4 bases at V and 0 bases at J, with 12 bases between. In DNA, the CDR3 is TGTGCCAGCAGTGCACCCTCAGGGATGAACACTGAAGCTTTCTTT. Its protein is CASSAPSGMNTEAFF.

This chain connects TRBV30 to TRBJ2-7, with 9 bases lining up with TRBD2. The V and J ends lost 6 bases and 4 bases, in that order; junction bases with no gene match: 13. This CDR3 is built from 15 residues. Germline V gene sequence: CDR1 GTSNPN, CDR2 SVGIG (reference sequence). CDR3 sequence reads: CACRMVLAGPYEQYF. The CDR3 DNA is TGTGCCTGTAGGATGGTTCTAGCGGGGCCGTACGAGCAGTACTTC.

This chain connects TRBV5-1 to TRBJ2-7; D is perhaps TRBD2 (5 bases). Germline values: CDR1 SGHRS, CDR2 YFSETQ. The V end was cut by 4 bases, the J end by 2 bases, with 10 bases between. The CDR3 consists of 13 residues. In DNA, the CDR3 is TGCGCCAGCAGCCTGGGAGCACCCTACGAGCAGTACTTC. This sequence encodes CASSLGAPYEQYF.

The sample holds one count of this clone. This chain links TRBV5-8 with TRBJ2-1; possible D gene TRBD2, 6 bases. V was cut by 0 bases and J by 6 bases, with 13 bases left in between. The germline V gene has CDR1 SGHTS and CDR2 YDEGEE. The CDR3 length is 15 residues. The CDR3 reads CASSLAGRRANEQFF. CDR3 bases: TGTGCCAGCAGCTTGGCGGGACGGAGGGCCAATGAGCAGTTCTTC.

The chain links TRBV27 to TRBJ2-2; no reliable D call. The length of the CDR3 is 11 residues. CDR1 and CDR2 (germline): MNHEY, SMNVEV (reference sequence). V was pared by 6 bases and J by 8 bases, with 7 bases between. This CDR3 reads CASRAWGELFF. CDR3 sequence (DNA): TGTGCCAGCAGGGCCTGGGGGGAGCTGTTTTTT.

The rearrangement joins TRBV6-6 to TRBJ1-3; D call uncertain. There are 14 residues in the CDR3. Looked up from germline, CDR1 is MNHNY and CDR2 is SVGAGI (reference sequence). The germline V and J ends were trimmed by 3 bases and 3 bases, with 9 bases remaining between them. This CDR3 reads CASSYVGGGNTIYF. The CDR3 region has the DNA TGTGCCAGCAGTTATGTAGGAGGTGGAAACACCATATATTTT.

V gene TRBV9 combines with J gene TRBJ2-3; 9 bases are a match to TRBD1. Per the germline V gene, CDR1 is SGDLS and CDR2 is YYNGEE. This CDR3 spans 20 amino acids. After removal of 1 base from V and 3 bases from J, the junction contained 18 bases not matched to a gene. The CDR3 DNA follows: TGTGCCAGCAGCGTATCCCTTGGGGGGCGGGGACAGGGTCTGACAGATACGCAGTATTTT. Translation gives CASSVSLGGRGQGLTDTQYF.

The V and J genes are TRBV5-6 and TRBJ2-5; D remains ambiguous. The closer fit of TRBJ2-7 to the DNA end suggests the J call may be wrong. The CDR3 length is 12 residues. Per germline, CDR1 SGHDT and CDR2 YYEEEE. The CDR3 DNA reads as TGTGCCAGCAGTCACGGGTCGAACGAGCAGTACTTC. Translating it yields CASSHGSNEQYF.

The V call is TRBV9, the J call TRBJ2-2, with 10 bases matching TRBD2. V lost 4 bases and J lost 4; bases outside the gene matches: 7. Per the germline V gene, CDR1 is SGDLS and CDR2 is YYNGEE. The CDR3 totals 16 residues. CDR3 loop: CASSPLAGGFTGELFF. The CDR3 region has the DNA TGTGCCAGCAGCCCTTTAGCGGGAGGCTTCACCGGGGAGCTGTTTTTT.

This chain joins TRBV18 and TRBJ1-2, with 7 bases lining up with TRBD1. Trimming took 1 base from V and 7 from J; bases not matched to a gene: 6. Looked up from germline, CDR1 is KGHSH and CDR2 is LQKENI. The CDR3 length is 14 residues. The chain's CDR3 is CASSPRDSGFGYTF. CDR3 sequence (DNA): TGTGCCAGCTCACCACGGGACAGCGGGTTTGGCTACACCTTC.

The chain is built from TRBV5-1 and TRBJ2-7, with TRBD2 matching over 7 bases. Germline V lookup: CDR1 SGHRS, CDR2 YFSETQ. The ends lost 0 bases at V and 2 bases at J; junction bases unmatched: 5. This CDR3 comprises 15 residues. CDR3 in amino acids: CASSLDGTKTYEQYF. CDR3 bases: TGCGCCAGCAGCTTGGACGGGACTAAGACCTACGAGCAGTACTTC.

CDR3 sequence reads: CASKGSGSRNEQFF. CDR3 in DNA: TGTGCCAGCAAGGGTAGCGGGAGTCGGAATGAGCAGTTCTTC. The rearrangement links TRBV28 to TRBJ2-1; 9 bases fit TRBD2. CDR1 is MDHEN and CDR2 is SYDVKM in the germline V gene. The CDR3 runs 14 residues. The junction had 8 bases not matched to a gene; V was cut back by 7 bases and J by 7 bases.

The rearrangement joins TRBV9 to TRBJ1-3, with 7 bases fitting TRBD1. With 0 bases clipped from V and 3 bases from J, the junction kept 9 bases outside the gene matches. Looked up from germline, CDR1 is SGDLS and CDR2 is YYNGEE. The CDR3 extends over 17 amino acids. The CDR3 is CASSVAGQFRGGNTIYF. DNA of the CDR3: TGTGCCAGCAGCGTAGCGGGACAGTTCCGGGGTGGAAACACCATATATTTT.

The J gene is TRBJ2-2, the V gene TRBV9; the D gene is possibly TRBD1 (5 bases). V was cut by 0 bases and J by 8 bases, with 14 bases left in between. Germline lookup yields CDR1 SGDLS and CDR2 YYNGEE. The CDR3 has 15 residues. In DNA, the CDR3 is TGTGCCAGCAGCGTAGACAGGCCCGTCGAGGGGGAGCTGTTTTTT. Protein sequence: CASSVDRPVEGELFF. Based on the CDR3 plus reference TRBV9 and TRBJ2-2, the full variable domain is DSGVTQTPKHLITATGQRVTLRCSPRSGDLSVYWYQQSLDQGLQFLIQYYNGEERAKGNILERFSAQQFPDLHSELNLSSLELGDSALYFCASSVDRPVEGELFFGEGSRLTVL.

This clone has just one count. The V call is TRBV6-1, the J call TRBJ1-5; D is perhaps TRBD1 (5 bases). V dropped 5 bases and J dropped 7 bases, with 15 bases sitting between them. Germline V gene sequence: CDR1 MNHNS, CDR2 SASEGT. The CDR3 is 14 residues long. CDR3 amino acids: CASSLTAQGQPQHF. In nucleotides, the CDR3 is TGTGCCAGCAGTCTAACCGCCCAGGGCCAGCCCCAGCATTTT.